These 31 T cell receptor beta chains came from one sample sequenced in a study of T cells in Graves' hyperthyroidism and ophthalmopathy. The CDR3 regions of TCR beta were amplified from RNA transcripts. HTBI primers drove first-round RT-PCR of the TCR CDR3. TCRdb itself ran the multiplex PCR reads through MiXCR, one entry per CDR3 protein. The top ten hold less than 20% of the sample, which has 300,000 to 450,000 distinct CDR3 sequences, roughly 15% seen once. The sequencing input was blood. These receptors came from a woman in her 30s with Graves' ophthalmopathy.

This clonotype was detected a few times. The chain uses TRBV2 and TRBJ2-7; no clear D gene. From germline, CDR1 is SNHLY and CDR2 FYNNEI. The CDR3 has 13 residues. V was shortened by 3 bases and J by 6 bases, with 12 bases between the two germline ends. CDR3 loop: CASSDPPESEQYF. The CDR3 DNA reads TGTGCCAGCAGTGACCCTCCAGAGTCCGAGCAGTACTTC.

This chain links TRBV11-2 with TRBJ1-4; D call uncertain. The CDR3 spans 15 residues. Trimming left V 0 bases short and J 5 bases short, with 10 bases between. The germline V gene encodes CDR1 SGHAT and CDR2 FQNNGV. The DNA for the CDR3 is TGTGCCAGCAGCTTAGACGCTAACCCGAATGAAAAACTGTTTTTT. This codes for CASSLDANPNEKLFF.

This clonotype was seen ten or more times. V usage is TRBV2 and J usage is TRBJ2-2; D unclear. The CDR3 contains 15 residues. Germline CDR1 reads SNHLY; CDR2 reads FYNNEI. Trimming cost V 10 bases and J 1 base, with 16 bases left between them. CDR3 nucleotide sequence: TGTGCCAAAGCAGCAAAGTTAGGGAACACCGGGGAGCTGTTTTTT. Encoded protein: CAKAAKLGNTGELFF.

This clonotype was counted at least ten times. V usage is TRBV24-1 and J usage is TRBJ1-5, with D hard to call. The CDR3 is made up of 15 amino acids. CDR1 is KGHDR, CDR2 SFDVKD, per germline. V dropped 1 base and J dropped 1 base, with 7 bases sitting between them. CDR3 DNA sequence: TGTGCCACCAGTGATTTATCCAGGAGCAATCAGCCCCAGCATTTT. Translation gives CATSDLSRSNQPQHF.

In this sample, this clonotype turned up many times. The V gene is TRBV10-3, the J gene TRBJ2-1; 9 bases are a match to TRBD2. CDR1 and CDR2 (germline): ENHRY, SYGVKD. The CDR3 is made up of 17 amino acids. The V and J ends lost 3 bases and 4 bases, in that order; junction bases with no gene match: 10. CDR3 in amino acids: CAISDRPGTSFYNEQFF. The CDR3, as DNA: TGTGCCATCAGTGACAGACCCGGGACTAGCTTTTACAATGAGCAGTTCTTC.

This clonotype was recorded many times. The chain uses TRBV2 and TRBJ1-3, with TRBD1 matching 9 bases. This CDR3 spans 16 amino acids. Trimming cost V 7 bases and J 0 bases; bases outside gene matches: 7. Germline assignment: CDR1 SNHLY and CDR2 FYNNEI. The CDR3 DNA is TGTGCCAGCACCGGACAGGGGCGTTTCTCTGGAAACACCATATATTTT. It yields the protein CASTGQGRFSGNTIYF.

In its sample, this clonotype was seen a few times. The V and J genes are TRBV5-1 and TRBJ2-5, with 10 positions matching TRBD2. Germline V lookup: CDR1 SGHRS, CDR2 YFSETQ. The CDR3 runs 17 residues. With 0 bases clipped from V and 1 base from J, the junction kept 6 bases outside the gene matches. CDR3 DNA: TGCGCCAGCAGCTTGGATCTTAGCGGGGGGCCCCAAGAGACCCAGTACTTC. This gives the protein CASSLDLSGGPQETQYF.

In this sample, this clonotype turned up many times. The genes are TRBV7-2 and TRBJ2-7, with TRBD1 identical over 8 bases. J gave up 1 base and V 1 base, and 3 bases lay outside the gene matches. This CDR3 spans 15 amino acids. In germline, CDR1 is SGHTA, CDR2 FQGNSA. In nucleotides, the CDR3 is TGTGCCAGCAGCTTAGGACAGGGGTTTTCCTACGAGCAGTACTTC. Its protein is CASSLGQGFSYEQYF.

This clonotype has a count of ten or more. V and J are TRBV20-1 and TRBJ2-3; the D gene could be TRBD1 or TRBD2 (5 bases each). V was pared by 3 bases and J by 3 bases, with 13 bases between. This CDR3 contains 14 residues. The germline V gene has CDR1 DFQATT and CDR2 SNEGSKA (reference sequence). CDR3 loop: CSASHRDGTDTQYF. The CDR3 DNA reads TGCAGTGCTAGTCATAGGGACGGAACAGATACGCAGTATTTT.

The sample holds many counts of this clonotype. This rearrangement joins TRBV3-1 to TRBJ1-5; D ambiguous. Germline CDR1 and CDR2: LGHDT and YNNKEL (reference sequence). Between the trimmed V and J ends, which lost 2 bases and 0 bases, there was a span of 14 bases. The CDR3 covers 17 residues. CDR3: CASSQISKDSSNQPQHF. The CDR3 DNA is TGTGCCAGCAGCCAAATTTCCAAGGACTCTAGCAATCAGCCCCAGCATTTT.

This chain links TRBV27 with TRBJ2-2, with TRBD1 identical over 8 bases. The CDR3 covers 17 residues. Germline CDR1 and CDR2: MNHEY and SMNVEV (reference sequence). J gave up 1 base and V 7 bases, and 11 bases lay outside the gene matches. CDR3 region: CASTTNFGQGNTGELFF. DNA for the CDR3: TGTGCCAGCACTACAAACTTCGGACAGGGGAACACCGGGGAGCTGTTTTTT.

This clonotype was seen at least ten times. The CDR3 sequence is CASSQSWDNQPQHF. DNA of the CDR3: TGTGCCAGCAGCCAATCCTGGGACAATCAGCCCCAGCATTTT. This chain connects TRBV16 to TRBJ1-5; D gene unclear. The ends were cut back, 0 bases at V and 3 bases at J, with 6 bases in the middle. Germline CDR1 KGHSY, CDR2 FQNENV. The CDR3 has 14 residues.

This clonotype was picked up many times. CDR3 region: CASSPEIGNEQYF. The CDR3 DNA sequence: TGTGCCAGCAGTCCAGAAATTGGAAACGAGCAGTACTTC. J is TRBJ2-7 and V is TRBV2, with unresolved D. The CDR3 sequence is 13 residues long. The V gene lost 5 bases and the J gene lost 5 bases, with 13 bases spanning the gap. Germline CDR1 and CDR2: SNHLY and FYNNEI. Filled out from reference TRBV2 and TRBJ2-7, the complete variable domain reads EPEVTQTPSHQVTQMGQEVILRCVPISNHLYFYWYRQILGQKVEFLVSFYNNEISEKSEIFDDQFSVERPDGSNFTLKIRSTKLEDSAMYFCASSPEIGNEQYFGPGTRLTVT.

The chain employs TRBV5-1 and TRBJ2-5; possible D gene TRBD2, 5 bases. CDR1 SGHRS and CDR2 YFSETQ come from the germline V gene. V gave up 4 bases and J gave up 0 bases, with 16 bases separating them. The CDR3 is 16 amino acids. CDR3 bases: TGCGCCAGCAGCCCTCTGTACCGGGGTAACCAAGAGACCCAGTACTTC. It encodes CASSPLYRGNQETQYF.

In this sample, this clonotype turned up many times. V is TRBV20-1 and J is TRBJ1-3; D unresolved. With 6 bases removed from V and 4 bases from J, the gap between germline ends came to 10 bases. The CDR3 has 12 amino acids. The germline V gene encodes CDR1 DFQATT and CDR2 SNEGSKA (reference sequence). The CDR3 region has the DNA TGCAGTGCCGCCACCCCCGGAAACACCATATATTTT. Amino acid sequence: CSAATPGNTIYF.

This clonotype was counted only a few times. The chain has TRBV19 and TRBJ2-1; 11 bases are a match to TRBD2. Trimming cost V 5 bases and J 2 bases; bases outside gene matches: 5. The germline CDR1 and CDR2 sequences are LNHDA and SQIVND (reference sequence). The CDR3 length is 16 residues. The CDR3 is CASSATSGGTYNEQFF. In DNA form, the CDR3 reads TGTGCCAGTAGTGCAACTAGCGGGGGTACCTACAATGAGCAGTTCTTC.

This clonotype was picked up many times. The chain joins TRBV20-1 to TRBJ1-5, with D hard to call. V gave up 6 bases and J gave up 2 bases, with 8 bases separating them. This CDR3 is 12 amino acids long. Looked up from germline, CDR1 is DFQATT and CDR2 is SNEGSKA (reference sequence). This CDR3 reads CSALRGNQPQHF. CDR3 sequence (DNA): TGCAGTGCCCTTCGGGGCAATCAGCCCCAGCATTTT.

This clonotype came up many times. V and J are TRBV5-1 and TRBJ1-2; D gene ambiguous. The V gene's germline CDR1 is SGHRS and CDR2 YFSETQ. Trimming removed 0 bases from V and 2 bases from J, with 8 bases in between. CDR3 length: 14 amino acids. In DNA, the CDR3 is TGCGCCAGCAGCTTGGGTACAGCAAACTATGGCTACACCTTC. This sequence encodes CASSLGTANYGYTF.

The rearrangement joins TRBV7-2 to TRBJ2-3; D may be TRBD2 (7 bases). From germline, CDR1 is SGHTA and CDR2 FQGNSA. The CDR3 sequence is 16 residues long. Trimming removed 3 bases at V and 2 bases at J, with 15 bases between. CDR3 sequence (DNA): TGTGCCAGCAGCTTGGATGCGGGGGCATTCACAGATACGCAGTATTTT. This encodes CASSLDAGAFTDTQYF.

This clonotype was seen at least ten times. The CDR3 DNA reads TGTGCCAGCAGTTTATCGGTAATTCAGGCAGATACGCAGTATTTT. The encoded protein is CASSLSVIQADTQYF. The V call is TRBV27, the J call TRBJ2-3; D remains unclear. The CDR3 contains 15 residues. CDR1 MNHEY and CDR2 SMNVEV come from the germline V gene (reference sequence). V lost 0 bases to trimming and J lost 4 bases, with 11 bases between them.

This clonotype was detected ten times or more. The rearrangement joins TRBV5-1 to TRBJ1-5, with D uncertain. Trimming shortened V by 4 bases and J by 2 bases, and 10 bases separated the two germline ends. Per the germline V gene, CDR1 is SGHRS and CDR2 is YFSETQ. The CDR3 is 14 residues long. CDR3 bases: TGCGCCAGCAGCCCCGCAGAGGGCAATCAGCCCCAGCATTTT. Its translation is CASSPAEGNQPQHF. The complete variable domain, with remaining parts taken from reference TRBV5-1 and TRBJ1-5, reads KAGVTQTPRYLIKTRGQQVTLSCSPISGHRSVSWYQQTPGQGLQFLFEYFSETQRNKGNFPGRFSGRQFSNSRSEMNVSTLELGDSALYLCASSPAEGNQPQHFGDGTRLSIL.

This clonotype was picked up many times. This chain links TRBV11-2 with TRBJ2-2; the D is unclear. CDR1 and CDR2 (germline): SGHAT, FQNNGV. The ends were cut back, 3 bases at V and 2 bases at J, with 19 bases in the middle. The CDR3 spans 18 residues. The DNA for the CDR3 is TGTGCCAGCAGCTTGGAGATCTATACCTACCAAAACACCGGGGAGCTGTTTTTT. Protein: CASSLEIYTYQNTGELFF.

This clonotype was observed many times. V gene TRBV4-1 combines with J gene TRBJ2-3; 11 positions agree with TRBD2. CDR3 size: 19 residues. Germline V lookup: CDR1 MGHRA, CDR2 YSYEKL. The junction had 12 bases not matched to a gene; V was cut back by 0 bases and J by 4 bases. The CDR3 sequence: CASSQDAYSGGANPDTQYF. In nucleotides, the CDR3 is TGCGCCAGCAGCCAAGACGCCTATAGCGGGGGGGCCAACCCAGATACGCAGTATTTT.

There are many counts of this clonotype. The J gene is TRBJ2-7, the V gene TRBV27, with 7 bases that match TRBD2. This CDR3 region has 12 residues. Germline CDR1 MNHEY, CDR2 SMNVEV (reference sequence). The junction had 1 base not matched to a gene; V was cut back by 6 bases and J by 2 bases. The CDR3, as DNA: TGTGCCAGCAGACGGGGGGCCTACGAGCAGTACTTC. Translating gives CASRRGAYEQYF.

The chain couples TRBV12-3 or TRBV12-4 to TRBJ2-1; 10 bases are a match to TRBD2. V lost 5 bases, J lost 8 bases, and 12 bases stayed unmatched. The CDR3 totals 16 residues. DNA of the CDR3: TGTGCCAGCAGTCCGACGAGACTAGCGGGTGCGGATGAGCAGTTCTTC. Translated, it gives CASSPTRLAGADEQFF.

This clonotype has a count of ten or more. The chain recombines TRBV11-2 with TRBJ1-6; D gene ambiguous. This CDR3 contains 16 residues. Trimming stripped 0 bases from V and 0 bases from J, with 6 bases between. Germline V CDR1 and CDR2: SGHAT, FQNNGV. The CDR3 coding sequence is TGTGCCAGCAGCTTAGAAGTCCACTCCTATAATTCACCCCTCCACTTT. This translates into CASSLEVHSYNSPLHF.

Ten or more counts support this clonotype. The chain is built from TRBV7-3 and TRBJ1-1, with a weak D call TRBD1 (5 bases). Trimming left V 3 bases short and J 8 bases short, with 16 bases between. Germline values: CDR1 SGHTA, CDR2 FQGTGA. The CDR3 has 14 amino acids. Written as DNA, the CDR3 is TGTGCCAGCAGCTTGTTTGGGGCCGACGGGGAAGCTTTCTTT. It encodes CASSLFGADGEAFF.

This clonotype was seen a handful of times. V usage is TRBV29-1 and J usage is TRBJ2-3; 11 bases map to TRBD1. There are 13 residues in the CDR3. J gave up 5 bases and V 6 bases, and 4 bases lay outside the gene matches. CDR1 SQVTM and CDR2 ANQGSEA come from the germline V gene. CDR3 amino acids: CSVGQGAVDTQYF. The CDR3 DNA is TGCAGCGTAGGACAGGGGGCTGTAGATACGCAGTATTTT.

This clonotype was observed at least ten times. The rearrangement joins TRBV20-1 to TRBJ2-5; D may be TRBD2 (6 bases). Trimming took off 0 bases at V and 6 bases at J, with 17 bases between the two ends. The CDR3 extends over 15 amino acids. Per germline, CDR1 DFQATT and CDR2 SNEGSKA (reference sequence). This chain's CDR3 is CSARDPFGGVQTQYF. Here the CDR3 DNA reads TGCAGTGCTAGAGATCCGTTTGGAGGGGTTCAGACCCAGTACTTC.

Remarks on this clonotype: Given the absence of the conserved phenylalanine or tryptophan at the CDR3 end, a read error is likely. The limits of the CDR3 on the DNA are not certain, so only TCRdb's listed CDR3 is given. The chain uses TRBV20-1 and TRBJ1-2; the table's D call of TRBD1 was not tested on the DNA. Termini included, the CDR3 measures 13 amino acids. Looked up from germline, CDR1 is DFQATT and CDR2 is SNEGSKA (reference sequence). The CDR3 sequence: CSARDRDNYGCTL.

The gene calls are TRBV5-5 and TRBJ2-7; 8 nucleotides line up with TRBD1. J was trimmed by 4 bases and V by 1 base; bases with no gene match: 7. Per germline, CDR1 SGHKS and CDR2 YYEKEE (reference sequence). This CDR3 comprises 15 residues. CDR3 loop: CASSLTGQGRYEQYF. The CDR3 DNA follows: TGTGCCAGCAGCTTGACTGGACAGGGCCGATACGAGCAGTACTTC.